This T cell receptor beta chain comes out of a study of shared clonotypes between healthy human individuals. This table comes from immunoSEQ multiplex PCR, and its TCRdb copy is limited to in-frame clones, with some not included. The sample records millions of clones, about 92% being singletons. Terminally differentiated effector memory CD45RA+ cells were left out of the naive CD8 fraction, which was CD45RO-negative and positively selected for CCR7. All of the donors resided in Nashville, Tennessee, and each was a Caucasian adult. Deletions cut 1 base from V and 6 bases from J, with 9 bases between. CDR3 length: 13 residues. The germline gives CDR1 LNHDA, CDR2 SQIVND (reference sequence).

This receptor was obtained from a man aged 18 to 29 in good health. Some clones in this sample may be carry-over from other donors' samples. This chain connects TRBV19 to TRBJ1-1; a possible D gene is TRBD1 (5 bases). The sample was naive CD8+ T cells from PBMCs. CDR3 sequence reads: CASSIGWGAEAFF. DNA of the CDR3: TGTGCCAGTAGTATAGGTTGGGGGGCTGAAGCTTTCTTT.